Listed below are T cell receptor beta chains from one sample, sequenced in a study of blood T cells in healthy people across ages. Via MiXCR, TCRdb re-called the 5' RACE reads, giving one row per CDR3 protein. Of about 670,000 distinct CDR3 sequences listed, under 65% were seen once; the top ten hold less than 15%. The sequenced sample consisted of blood. Receptor source: a woman older than 75 in good health. Both conserved end residues are part of each CDR3.

V gene	CDR3 protein
TRBV5-1	CASTEQPATNEKLFF
TRBV30	CAWSDHYNEQFF
TRBV20-1	CSALAGGSDTQYF
TRBV10-3	CAISERGGGNQPQHF
TRBV6-5	CASSYRGANGELFF
TRBV15	CATSSDGGYYGYTF
TRBV29-1	CSVGYRMQDTQYF
TRBV2	CASSESAGRATEAFF
TRBV18	CASSPVLAAGTDTQYF
TRBV12-3/TRBV12-4	CASRPTTGKGTDTQYF
TRBV5-8	CASNPGREQFF